The clone carrying this T cell receptor beta chain appeared once. The antigen is not known. This sample stems from a study of CD8 T cells in ankylosing spondylitis. The study's findings and limits: Ankylosing spondylitis blood appeared to be characterized by a TCR beta motif of roughly eight highly homologous variants. A number of the motif variants had already been described in reactive arthritis synovial fluid and blood. The clones that were linked to disease were reported to be significantly enriched in matched synovial fluid samples from ankylosing spondylitis patients.

TCR beta libraries were made by quantitative 5'-RACE with molecular barcodes. TCRdb reanalysed the 5' RACE reads using MiXCR and keeps one entry per CDR3 protein. The data hold fewer than 500,000 distinct CDR3 sequences, with 26% observed a single time. Germline CDR1 and CDR2: LNHDA and SQIVND (reference sequence). The CDR3 has 14 residues. Trimming left V 3 bases short and J 5 bases short, with 11 bases between. The receptor's source is a male donor with ankylosing spondylitis. The sequenced sample consisted of blood, either unsorted or a sorted T cell fraction (not recorded which). The chain couples TRBV19 to TRBJ1-5; D possibly corresponds to TRBD1 (6 bases). CDR3 DNA: TGTGCCAGTAGTATCTGGACAGACTATCAGCCCCAGCATTTT. It translates to CASSIWTDYQPQHF.